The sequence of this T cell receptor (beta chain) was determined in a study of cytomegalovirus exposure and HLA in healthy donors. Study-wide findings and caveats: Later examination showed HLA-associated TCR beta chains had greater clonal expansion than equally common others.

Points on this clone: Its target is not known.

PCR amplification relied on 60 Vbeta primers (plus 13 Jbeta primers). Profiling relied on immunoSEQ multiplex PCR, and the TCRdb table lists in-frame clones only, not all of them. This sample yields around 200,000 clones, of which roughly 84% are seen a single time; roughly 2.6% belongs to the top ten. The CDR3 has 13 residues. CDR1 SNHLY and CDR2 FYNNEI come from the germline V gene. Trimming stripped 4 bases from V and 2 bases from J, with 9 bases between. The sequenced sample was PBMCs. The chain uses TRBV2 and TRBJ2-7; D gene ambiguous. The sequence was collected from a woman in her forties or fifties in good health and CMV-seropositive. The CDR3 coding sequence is TGTGCCAGCAGTGTTATGTTAGCCTACGAGCAGTACTTC. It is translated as CASSVMLAYEQYF.